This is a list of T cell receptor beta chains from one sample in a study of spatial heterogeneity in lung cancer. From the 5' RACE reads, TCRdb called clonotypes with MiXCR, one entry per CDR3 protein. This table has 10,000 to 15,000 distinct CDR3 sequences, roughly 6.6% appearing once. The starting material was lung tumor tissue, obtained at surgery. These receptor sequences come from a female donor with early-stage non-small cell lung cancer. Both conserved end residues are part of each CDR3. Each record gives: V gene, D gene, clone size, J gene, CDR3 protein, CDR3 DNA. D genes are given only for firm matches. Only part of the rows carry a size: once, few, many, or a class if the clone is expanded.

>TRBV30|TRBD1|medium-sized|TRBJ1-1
CAWTPLGQDGTEAFF
TGTGCCTGGACTCCCCTGGGACAGGATGGCACTGAAGCTTTCTTT
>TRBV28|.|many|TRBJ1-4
CASSLVGVSNEKLFF
TGTGCCAGCAGTTTAGTGGGGGTTTCTAATGAAAAACTGTTTTTT
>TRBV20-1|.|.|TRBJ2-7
CSAIRGGPYEQYF
TGCAGTGCAATTAGAGGGGGTCCCTACGAGCAGTACTTC
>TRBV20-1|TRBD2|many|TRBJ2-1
CSAPRPSGHNEQFF
TGCAGTGCTCCCCGGCCTAGCGGACACAATGAGCAGTTCTTC
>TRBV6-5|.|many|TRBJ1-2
CASSSGRGGYTF
TGTGCCAGCAGTTCAGGGAGAGGAGGCTACACCTTC
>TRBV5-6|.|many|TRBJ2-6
CASSRVGPNSGANVLTF
TGTGCCAGCAGCAGAGTAGGACCGAACTCTGGGGCCAACGTCCTGACTTTC
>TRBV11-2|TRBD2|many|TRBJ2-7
CASSLLSSGSNYEQYF
TGTGCCAGCAGCTTACTATCTAGCGGGAGTAATTACGAGCAGTACTTC
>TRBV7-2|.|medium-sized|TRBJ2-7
CASSSDSSLQYF
TGTGCCAGCAGCTCAGACTCCTCTCTGCAGTACTTC
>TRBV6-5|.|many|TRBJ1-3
CASRDRFSGNTIYF
TGTGCCAGCAGAGACAGGTTCTCTGGAAACACCATATATTTT
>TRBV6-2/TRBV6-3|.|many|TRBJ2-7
CASSYPLTGRSYEQYF
TGTGCCAGCAGTTACCCATTGACAGGTCGGTCCTACGAGCAGTACTTC
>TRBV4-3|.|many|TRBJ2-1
CASSQANSLGGTFF
TGCGCCAGCAGCCAAGCTAACAGCTTAGGTGGCACGTTCTTC
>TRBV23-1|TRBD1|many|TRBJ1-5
CASSQSDRANQPQHF
TGCGCCAGCAGTCAATCGGACAGGGCTAATCAGCCCCAGCATTTT
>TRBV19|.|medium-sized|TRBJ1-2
CASSIDSSNNYGYTF
TGTGCCAGTAGTATTGACAGCTCGAATAACTATGGCTACACCTTC
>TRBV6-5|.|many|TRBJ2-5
CASRRDRETQYF
TGTGCCAGCAGGCGGGACAGAGAGACCCAGTACTTC
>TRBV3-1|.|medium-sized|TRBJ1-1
CASTLVRGNTEAFF
TGTGCCAGCACGTTAGTGAGGGGGAACACTGAAGCTTTCTTT
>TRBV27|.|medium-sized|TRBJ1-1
CASSSRGSWTEAFF
TGTGCCAGCAGTTCGAGGGGTAGTTGGACTGAAGCTTTCTTT
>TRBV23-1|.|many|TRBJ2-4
CASSQTLAKNIQYF
TGCGCCAGCAGTCAGACTCTAGCCAAAAACATTCAGTACTTC
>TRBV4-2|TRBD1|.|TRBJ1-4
CASSQSRGGNLRTNEKLFF
TGTGCCAGCAGCCAATCCCGAGGGGGCAACCTGAGAACTAATGAAAAACTGTTTTTT
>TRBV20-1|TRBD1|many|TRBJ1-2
CSAPHRGFYGYTF
TGCAGTGCTCCTCACAGGGGGTTTTATGGCTACACCTTC
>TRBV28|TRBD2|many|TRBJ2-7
CASSPTTSGSYEQYF
TGTGCCAGCAGTCCGACGACTAGCGGGAGCTACGAGCAGTACTTC
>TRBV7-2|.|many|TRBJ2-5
CASSLVSGMETQYF
TGTGCCAGCAGCTTAGTTAGTGGGATGGAGACCCAGTACTTC
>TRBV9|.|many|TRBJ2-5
CASSGTGLETQYF
TGTGCCAGCAGCGGTACAGGGCTGGAGACCCAGTACTTC